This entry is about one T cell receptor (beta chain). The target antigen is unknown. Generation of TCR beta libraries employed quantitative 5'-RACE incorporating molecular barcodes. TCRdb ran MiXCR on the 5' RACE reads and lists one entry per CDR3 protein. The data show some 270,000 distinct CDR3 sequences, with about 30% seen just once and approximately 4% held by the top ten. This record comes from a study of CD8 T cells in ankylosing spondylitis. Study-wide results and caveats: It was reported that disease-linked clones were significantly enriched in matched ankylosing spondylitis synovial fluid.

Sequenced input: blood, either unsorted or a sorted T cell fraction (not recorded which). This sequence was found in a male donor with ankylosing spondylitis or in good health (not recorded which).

CDR3 in amino acids: CSARESYTEAFF. The CDR3 DNA is TGCAGTGCTAGGGAGAGTTACACTGAAGCTTTCTTT. The rearrangement links TRBV20-1 to TRBJ1-1; D uncertain. This CDR3 contains 12 residues. Germline lookup yields CDR1 DFQATT and CDR2 SNEGSKA (reference sequence). V was cut by 3 bases and J by 3 bases, with 8 bases left in between.